The T cell receptor (beta chain) described here comes from a study of T cell repertoires in cytomegalovirus infection. Study background: Carrying CMV and the relevant HLA type showed in public TCR beta signatures.

This clonotype appeared a few times. Its antigen is unknown. Each CDR3 protein gets one entry after TCRdb re-called the reads with MiXCR. This sample has approximately 730,000 distinct CDR3 sequences, with just under 30% found just once. Regarding the study as a whole: HLA-C-restricted CMV-specific TCR beta clonotypes were dominant in the ex vivo response. There were carriers of CMV plus the relevant HLA, and cumulative public TCR beta family frequency identified them.

The CDR3 contains 17 residues. Germline V gene data show CDR1 as WSHSY and CDR2 as SAAADI. J was trimmed by 1 base and V by 4 bases; bases with no gene match: 6. The gene calls are TRBV10-2 and TRBJ2-1; TRBD2 matches at 11 bases. The source material was cultured CD8+ T cells from PBMCs, sampled from culture after CMV antigen stimulation. This clonotype originated in a human donor in good health (CMV status not recorded). Some clones in this sample may be carry-over from other donors' samples. DNA of the CDR3: TGCGCCAGCAGTGCAACTAGCGGGGGCCAATCCTACAATGAGCAGTTCTTC. Protein sequence: CASSATSGGQSYNEQFF.